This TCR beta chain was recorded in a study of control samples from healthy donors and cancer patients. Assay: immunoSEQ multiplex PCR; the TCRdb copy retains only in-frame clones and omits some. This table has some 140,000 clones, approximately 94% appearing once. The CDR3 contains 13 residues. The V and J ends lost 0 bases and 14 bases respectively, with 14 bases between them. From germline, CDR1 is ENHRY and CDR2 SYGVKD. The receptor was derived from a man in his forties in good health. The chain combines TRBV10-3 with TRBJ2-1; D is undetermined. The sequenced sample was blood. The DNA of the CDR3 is TGTGCCATCAGTGAGTCGCCCGCCCACCCGGAGTTCTTC. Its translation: CAISESPAHPEFF.